Presented here are 11 T cell receptor beta chains from one specimen sequenced in a study of long-term antiretroviral therapy in people with HIV. The assay used was immunoSEQ (version v3.0), run at survey level. Method: immunoSEQ multiplex PCR; TCRdb's copy keeps in-frame clones and lacks some. The table records 20,000 to 25,000 clones, more than 70% of them present only once. The material sequenced was unsorted PBMCs, taken around 1.7 years before starting antiretroviral therapy. These receptors came from a woman between 40 and 55 years old with HIV.

The rearrangement uses TRBV30 and TRBJ2-2; 7 bases are a match to TRBD1. J gave up 6 bases and V 5 bases, and 6 bases lay outside the gene matches. The CDR3 contains 13 residues. Germline V CDR1 and CDR2: GTSNPN, SVGIG (reference sequence). CDR3 DNA: TGTGCCTGGCGTACAGGGGCGGCCGGGGAGCTGTTTTTT. It is translated as CAWRTGAAGELFF.

DNA of the CDR3: TGCGCCAGCAGCGCGGGACTGTACTATGGCTACACCTTC. Translated: CASSAGLYYGYTF. The chain recombines TRBV4-3 with TRBJ1-2, with a weak D call TRBD1 (5 bases). Germline-derived CDR1 and CDR2 are LGHNA and YSLEER. This CDR3 region has 13 residues. Deletions cut 5 bases from V and 3 bases from J, with 10 bases between.

This clone was counted a few times. This chain links TRBV10-2 with TRBJ1-5; D unclear. The CDR3 has 17 residues. Germline lookup yields CDR1 WSHSY and CDR2 SAAADI. V shed 4 bases and J shed 8 bases, with 24 bases lying between them. CDR3 nucleotide sequence: TGCGCCAGCAGTGTTTCGGCCTTCCGGGAGCCTCGGGAGCCCCAGCATTTT. It yields the protein CASSVSAFREPREPQHF.

The chain couples TRBV7-9 to TRBJ2-4; D may correspond to TRBD1 or TRBD2 (7 bases each). Germline lookup yields CDR1 SEHNR and CDR2 FQNEAQ (reference sequence). V was trimmed by 5 bases and J by 1 base, leaving 12 bases between them. This CDR3 contains 15 residues. As DNA, the CDR3 is TGTGCCAGCAGCATTCAGGGGGGGGCCAAAAACATTCAGTACTTC. This codes for CASSIQGGAKNIQYF.

The chain combines TRBV6-6 with TRBJ2-7; 8 positions agree with TRBD1. J lost 7 bases, V lost 5 bases, and 7 bases had no gene match. Germline CDR1 MNHNY, CDR2 SVGAGI (reference sequence). The CDR3 runs 13 residues. The CDR3 nucleotides are TGTGCCAGCAGTCAGACAGGGGCGAGGGAGCAGTACTTC. It yields the protein CASSQTGAREQYF.

This chain uses TRBV4-3 with TRBJ2-2; 7 nucleotides align to TRBD2. CDR1 and CDR2 (germline): LGHNA, YSLEER. J gave up 6 bases and V 0 bases, and 10 bases lay outside the gene matches. The CDR3 has 17 residues. This chain's CDR3 is CASSQDWGGGSPGELFF. As DNA, the CDR3 is TGCGCCAGCAGCCAAGATTGGGGCGGGGGTTCACCCGGGGAGCTGTTTTTT.

The V call is TRBV10-3, the J call TRBJ2-7; 8 nucleotides align to TRBD1. The junction had 17 bases not matched to a gene; V was cut back by 2 bases and J by 5 bases. Germline CDR1 reads ENHRY; CDR2 reads SYGVKD. The CDR3 runs 18 residues. DNA for the CDR3: TGTGCCATCAGTGAGCCCCTTCCCGGCAGGGGGCATGAGCACGAGCAGTACTTC. As protein: CAISEPLPGRGHEHEQYF.

The chain is built from TRBV5-1 and TRBJ1-2, with 9 nucleotides matching TRBD1. Trimming removed 0 bases from V and 8 bases from J; junction bases left unmatched: 8. CDR1 and CDR2 from the germline V gene are SGHRS and YFSETQ. The CDR3 has 15 amino acids. For the CDR3, the DNA is TGCGCCAGCAGCTTGGATCCCGGACAGGGGAAAGGCTACACCTTC. Translation: CASSLDPGQGKGYTF.

The J gene is TRBJ2-2, the V gene TRBV10-3, with D perhaps matching TRBD1 (6 bases). Germline V lookup: CDR1 ENHRY, CDR2 SYGVKD. The V gene lost 1 base and the J gene lost 4 bases, with 16 bases spanning the gap. This CDR3 comprises 17 residues. In nucleotides, the CDR3 is TGTGCCATCAGTGAGTTCAGGGACATCGGGACCACCGGGGAGCTGTTTTTT. Amino acid sequence: CAISEFRDIGTTGELFF.

This clone was counted once. The chain couples TRBV2 to TRBJ1-1, with D perhaps matching TRBD1 (5 bases). CDR1 and CDR2 from the germline V gene are SNHLY and FYNNEI. The V and J ends lost 4 bases and 3 bases respectively, with 12 bases between them. The CDR3 is made up of 14 amino acids. The CDR3 is CASSAQGGYTEAFF. The DNA for the CDR3 is TGTGCCAGCAGTGCCCAGGGTGGGTACACTGAAGCTTTCTTT.

The rearrangement links TRBV28 to TRBJ1-2; D not certain. The ends were cut back, 7 bases at V and 0 bases at J, with 9 bases in the middle. There are 13 residues in the CDR3. Germline values: CDR1 MDHEN, CDR2 SYDVKM. The DNA of the CDR3 is TGTGCCAGCATGCGTCCCCCTAACTATGGCTACACCTTC. Protein sequence: CASMRPPNYGYTF.